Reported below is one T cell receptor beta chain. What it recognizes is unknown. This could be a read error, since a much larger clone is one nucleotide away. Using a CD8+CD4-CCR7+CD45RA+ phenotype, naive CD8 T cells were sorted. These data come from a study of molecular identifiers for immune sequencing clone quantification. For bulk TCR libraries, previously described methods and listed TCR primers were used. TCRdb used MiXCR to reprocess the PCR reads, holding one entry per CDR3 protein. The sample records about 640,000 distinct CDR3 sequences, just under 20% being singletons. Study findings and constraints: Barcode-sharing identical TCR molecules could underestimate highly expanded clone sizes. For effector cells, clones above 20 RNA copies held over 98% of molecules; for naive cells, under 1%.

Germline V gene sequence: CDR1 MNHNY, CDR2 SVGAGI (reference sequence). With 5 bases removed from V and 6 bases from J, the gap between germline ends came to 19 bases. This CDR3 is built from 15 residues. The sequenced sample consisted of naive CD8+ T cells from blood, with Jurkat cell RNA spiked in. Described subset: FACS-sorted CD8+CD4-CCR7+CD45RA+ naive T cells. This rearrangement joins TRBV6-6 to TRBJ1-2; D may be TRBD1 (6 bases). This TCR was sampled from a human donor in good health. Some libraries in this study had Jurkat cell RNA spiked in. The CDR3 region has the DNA TGTGCCAGCAGTGAGTCTCACAGGGCCGACCATGGCTACACCTTC. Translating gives CASSESHRADHGYTF.